This T cell receptor (beta chain) came from a study of CD8+ T cells in alopecia areata. As the sequencing template, cDNA was produced by extracting RNA and reverse transcribing it. Repertoires were generated with immunoSEQ multiplex PCR, while TCRdb's copy carries only in-frame clones and drops some. The data hold around 190,000 clones, with 60% observed a single time. This CDR3 is built from 14 residues. Germline assignment: CDR1 SQVTM and CDR2 ANQGSEA. V trimming: 3 bases; J trimming: 0 bases; junction bases outside the gene matches: 3. Treatment specified: oral pan-JAK inhibitor, 5-10 mg twice daily. Sorting from PBMCs produced CD4+ and CD8+ T cells.

The clonotype was recovered from a human donor with alopecia areata. Sequenced material: CD4+ T cells sorted from blood, taken at week 24, from a patient treated with tofacitinib. The chain has TRBV29-1 and TRBJ1-2, with TRBD1 matching over 8 bases. This CDR3 reads CSVDRQGTNYGYTF. The CDR3 nucleotides read TGCAGCGTTGATCGACAGGGGACTAACTATGGCTACACCTTC.